Below are 16 T cell receptor beta chains sequenced from a single sample in a study of T cell responses to AZD1222 COVID-19 vaccine. Libraries were prepared by immunoSEQ multiplex PCR; TCRdb keeps only in-frame clonotypes and omits some of them. The repertoire holds roughly 26,000 clones, with approximately 85% as singletons. The specimen was peripheral blood, collected 28 days after the second AZD1222 dose. The receptors derive from an adult who received the AZD1222 COVID-19 vaccine.

This clone was observed a handful of times. Other DNA sequences in this specimen translate into the identical CDR3. The chain carries TRBV11-1 and TRBJ2-1; D remains unclear. The V and J ends lost 5 bases and 6 bases respectively, with 11 bases between them. CDR1 SGHAT and CDR2 FQDESV come from the germline V gene (reference sequence). This CDR3 contains 13 residues. The CDR3 DNA is TGTGCCAGCAGCCCCGGCGGACCCAATGAGCAGTTCTTC. It translates to CASSPGGPNEQFF.

This chain's CDR3 is CASSQAPTGELFF. The CDR3 DNA reads TGCGCCAGCAGCCAAGCCCCCACCGGGGAGCTGTTTTTT. The chain uses TRBV4-1 and TRBJ2-2; D is unresolved. The V end was cut by 1 base, the J end by 4 bases, with 4 bases between. Per germline, CDR1 MGHRA and CDR2 YSYEKL. CDR3 size: 13 residues.

The chain joins TRBV3-1 (or the pseudogene TRBV3-2) to TRBJ1-2; 7 bases are a match to TRBD1. V lost 3 bases, J lost 4 bases, and 2 bases stayed unmatched. CDR3 length equals 13 residues. Germline V lookup: CDR1 LGHDT, CDR2 YNNKEL (reference sequence). CDR3 residues: CASSQTGPYGYTF. As DNA, the CDR3 is TGTGCCAGCAGCCAGACAGGGCCCTATGGCTACACCTTC.

This chain links TRBV20-1 with TRBJ2-1; no reliable D call. V lost 6 bases, J lost 5 bases, and 8 bases lay in between. The CDR3 covers 11 residues. Germline V gives CDR1 DFQATT, CDR2 SNEGSKA (reference sequence). This chain's CDR3 is CSAKADNEQFF. DNA of the CDR3: TGCAGTGCAAAAGCAGACAATGAGCAGTTCTTC.

The J gene is TRBJ2-7, the V gene TRBV12-3 or TRBV12-4; 8 nucleotides align to TRBD2. V shed 6 bases and J 6 bases; nucleotides not matched to a gene: 7. This CDR3 has 13 amino acids. The CDR3 nucleotides read TGTGCCAGCAGGGTAGCGGGGTCATTCGAGCAGTACTTC. This gives the protein CASRVAGSFEQYF.

This clone was seen more than once but under ten times. The gene calls are TRBV9 and TRBJ2-7; 10 bases match TRBD1. The CDR3 sequence is 14 residues long. Germline CDR1 is SGDLS and CDR2 is YYNGEE. J was trimmed by 6 bases and V by 0 bases; bases with no gene match: 3. Here the CDR3 reads CASSVGGTGAEQYF. In nucleotides, the CDR3 is TGTGCCAGCAGCGTAGGAGGGACAGGGGCCGAGCAGTACTTC.

The chain recombines TRBV7-3 with TRBJ1-2; perhaps TRBD1 as D (6 bases). Germline V gene sequence: CDR1 SGHTA, CDR2 FQGTGA. Trimming took 0 bases from V and 7 from J, leaving 9 bases between them. The CDR3 runs 13 residues. CDR3 sequence: CASSLTKDSGYTF. The CDR3 bases are TGTGCCAGCAGCTTAACGAAGGACAGTGGCTACACCTTC.

This chain connects TRBV3-1 (or the pseudogene TRBV3-2) to TRBJ1-4; TRBD1 matches 7 bases. Germline CDR1 and CDR2: LGHDT and YNNKEL (reference sequence). V was clipped by 1 base and J by 7 bases; unmatched bases: 9. The CDR3 is made up of 16 amino acids. In nucleotides, the CDR3 is TGTGCCAGCAGCCAAGCCGGAGGGGGCAGCAGTGAAAAACTGTTTTTT. Translating it yields CASSQAGGGSSEKLFF.

CDR3 residues: CASSTVGRESPLHF. The CDR3 DNA follows: TGTGCCAGCAGTACTGTGGGTCGAGAGTCACCCCTCCACTTT. This sequence joins TRBV28 and TRBJ1-6, with D uncertain. V was clipped by 5 bases and J by 10 bases, with 15 bases between them. This CDR3 region has 14 residues. From germline, CDR1 is MDHEN and CDR2 SYDVKM.

The chain carries TRBV6-6 and TRBJ2-7; D tentatively reads TRBD1 or TRBD2 (7 bases each). The CDR3 covers 14 residues. With 6 bases removed from V and 3 bases from J, the gap between germline ends came to 15 bases. Germline CDR1 and CDR2: MNHNY and SVGAGI (reference sequence). The CDR3 nucleotides read TGTGCCAGCAGCCAGGGGGGGACCCACTACGAGCAGTACTTC. It codes for CASSQGGTHYEQYF.

The chain joins TRBV18 to TRBJ1-5, with 7 bases identical to TRBD1. The CDR3 consists of 15 residues. Germline values: CDR1 KGHSH, CDR2 LQKENI. The trim removed 4 bases at V and 3 bases at J, leaving 6 bases unmatched. Here the CDR3 reads CASSQRGTDNQPQHF. The CDR3 DNA sequence: TGTGCCAGCTCACAACGAGGGACAGACAATCAGCCCCAGCATTTT.

This chain uses TRBV15 with TRBJ2-3, with 8 bases matching TRBD2. The CDR3 runs to 15 residues. CDR1 is LNHNV and CDR2 is YYDKDF in the germline V gene (reference sequence). Losses at the gene ends were 2 bases for V and 7 bases for J; bases not matched to a gene: 8. The CDR3 DNA reads as TGTGCCACCAGCAGAAAGACCGGGACTAGTAATACGCAGTATTTT. The encoded protein is CATSRKTGTSNTQYF.

The genes are TRBV9 and TRBJ1-6; possible D gene TRBD1, 5 bases. Germline-derived CDR1 and CDR2 are SGDLS and YYNGEE. Trimming cost V 3 bases and J 6 bases, with 10 bases left between them. This CDR3 contains 14 residues. The CDR3 coding sequence is TGTGCCAGCAGCGGGACCCAGGGTAATTCACCCCTCCACTTT. This codes for CASSGTQGNSPLHF.

The CDR3 is CASSPGSLYNEQFF. CDR3 in DNA: TGCGCCAGCTCACCCGGATCCCTTTACAATGAGCAGTTCTTC. The chain is built from TRBV10-2 and TRBJ2-1, with D unclear. V was pared by 8 bases and J by 4 bases, with 15 bases between. Germline loops: CDR1 WSHSY, CDR2 SAAADI. This CDR3 contains 14 residues.

The sample holds one count of this clone. V is TRBV2 and J is TRBJ1-1; D is uncertain. The germline V gene has CDR1 SNHLY and CDR2 FYNNEI. The CDR3 sequence is 12 residues long. Trimming cost V 6 bases and J 8 bases, with 13 bases left between them. CDR3 in DNA: TGTGCCAGCAGAACCGACGATCGCGAAGCTTTCTTT. Amino acids: CASRTDDREAFF.

This clone appeared a single time. This chain uses TRBV15 with TRBJ1-1; D call uncertain. V was trimmed by 3 bases and J by 4 bases, leaving 12 bases between them. The CDR3 has 14 residues. Germline V gene data show CDR1 as LNHNV and CDR2 as YYDKDF (reference sequence). The CDR3 DNA is TGTGCCACCAGCAGTCCCTCTAGCCTCACTGAAGCTTTCTTT. Translating it yields CATSSPSSLTEAFF. Combining the CDR3 with reference TRBV15 and TRBJ1-1 gives the whole variable domain DAMVIQNPRYQVTQFGKPVTLSCSQTLNHNVMYWYQQKSSQAPKLLFHYYDKDFNNEADTPDNFQSRRPNTSFCFLDIRSPGLGDTAMYLCATSSPSSLTEAFFGQGTRLTVV.